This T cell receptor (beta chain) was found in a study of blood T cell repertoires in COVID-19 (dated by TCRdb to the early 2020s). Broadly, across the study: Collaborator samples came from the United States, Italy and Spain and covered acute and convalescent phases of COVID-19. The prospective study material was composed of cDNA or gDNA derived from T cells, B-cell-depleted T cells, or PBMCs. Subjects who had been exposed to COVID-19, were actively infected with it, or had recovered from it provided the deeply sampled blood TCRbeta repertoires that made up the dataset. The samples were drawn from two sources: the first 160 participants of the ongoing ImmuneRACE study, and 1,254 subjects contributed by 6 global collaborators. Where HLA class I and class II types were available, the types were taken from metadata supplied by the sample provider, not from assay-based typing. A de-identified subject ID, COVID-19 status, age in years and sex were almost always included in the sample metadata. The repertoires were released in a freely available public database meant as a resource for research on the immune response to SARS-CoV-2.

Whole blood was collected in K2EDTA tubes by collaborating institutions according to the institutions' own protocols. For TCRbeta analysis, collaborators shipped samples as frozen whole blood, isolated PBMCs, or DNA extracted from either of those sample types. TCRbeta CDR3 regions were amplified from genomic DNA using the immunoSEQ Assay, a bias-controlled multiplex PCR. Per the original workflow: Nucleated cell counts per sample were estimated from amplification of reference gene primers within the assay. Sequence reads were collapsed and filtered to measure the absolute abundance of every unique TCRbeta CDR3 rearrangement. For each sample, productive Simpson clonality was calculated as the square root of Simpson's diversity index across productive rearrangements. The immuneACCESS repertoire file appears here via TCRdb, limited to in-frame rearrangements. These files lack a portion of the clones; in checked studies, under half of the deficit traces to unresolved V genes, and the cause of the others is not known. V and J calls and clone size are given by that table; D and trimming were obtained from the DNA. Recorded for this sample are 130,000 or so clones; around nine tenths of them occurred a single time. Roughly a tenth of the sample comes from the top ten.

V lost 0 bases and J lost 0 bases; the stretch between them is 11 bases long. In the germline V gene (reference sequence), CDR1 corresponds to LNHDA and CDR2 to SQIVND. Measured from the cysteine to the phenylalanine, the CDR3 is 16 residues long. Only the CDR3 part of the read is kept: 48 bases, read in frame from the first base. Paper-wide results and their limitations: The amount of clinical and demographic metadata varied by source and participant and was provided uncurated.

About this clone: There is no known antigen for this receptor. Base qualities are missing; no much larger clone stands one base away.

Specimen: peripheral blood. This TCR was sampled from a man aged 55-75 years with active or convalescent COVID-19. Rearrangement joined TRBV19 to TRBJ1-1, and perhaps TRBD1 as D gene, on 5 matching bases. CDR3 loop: CASSIDRGVVNTEAFF. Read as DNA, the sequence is TGTGCCAGTAGTATAGATCGGGGGGTTGTGAACACTGAAGCTTTCTTT.